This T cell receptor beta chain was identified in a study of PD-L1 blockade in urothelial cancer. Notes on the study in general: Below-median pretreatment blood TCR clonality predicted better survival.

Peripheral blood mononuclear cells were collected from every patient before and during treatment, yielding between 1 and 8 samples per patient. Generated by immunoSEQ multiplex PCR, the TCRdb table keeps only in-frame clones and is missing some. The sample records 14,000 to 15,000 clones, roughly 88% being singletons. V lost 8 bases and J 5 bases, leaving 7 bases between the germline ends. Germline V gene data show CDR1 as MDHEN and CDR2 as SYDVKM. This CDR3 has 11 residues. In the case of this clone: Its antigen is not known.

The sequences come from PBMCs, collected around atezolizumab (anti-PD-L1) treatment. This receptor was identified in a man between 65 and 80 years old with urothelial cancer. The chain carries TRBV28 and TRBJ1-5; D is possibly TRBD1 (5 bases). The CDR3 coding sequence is TGTGCCAGCCAACAGGATCAGCCCCAGCATTTT. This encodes CASQQDQPQHF. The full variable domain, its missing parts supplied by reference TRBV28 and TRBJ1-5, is DVKVTQSSRYLVKRTGEKVFLECVQDMDHENMFWYRQDPGLGLRLIYFSYDVKMKEKGDIPEGYSVSREKKERFSLILESASTNQTSMYLCASQQDQPQHFGDGTRLSIL.